This T cell receptor beta chain was identified during a study of CD8+ T cells in alopecia areata. Of note for this clone: The antigen is unknown.

Sorting of PBMCs yielded the CD4+ and CD8+ T cells. Whole-study results and caveats: More clonal than normal scalp was lesional scalp, particularly alopecia totalis/universalis. Sequence data from scalp samples additionally include resident alphabeta T cells of normal skin.

As the sequencing template, cDNA was produced by extracting RNA and reverse transcribing it. Using immunoSEQ multiplex PCR, the repertoire was profiled, and TCRdb retains in-frame clones only, with some absent. The table includes 90,000 to 130,000 clones, approximately 59% detected once. The CDR3 runs to 11 residues. With 9 bases removed from V and 8 bases from J, the gap between germline ends came to 13 bases. Germline V gene lookup returns CDR1 MDHEN and CDR2 SYDVKM. The clonotype was recovered from a human donor in good health. The V gene is TRBV28, the J gene TRBJ1-1; the D gene is possibly TRBD1 (6 bases). Input material: CD8+ T cells sorted from blood. The CDR3 loop reads CASVRTDEAFF. In DNA form, the CDR3 reads TGTGCCAGTGTTCGGACAGACGAAGCTTTCTTT.